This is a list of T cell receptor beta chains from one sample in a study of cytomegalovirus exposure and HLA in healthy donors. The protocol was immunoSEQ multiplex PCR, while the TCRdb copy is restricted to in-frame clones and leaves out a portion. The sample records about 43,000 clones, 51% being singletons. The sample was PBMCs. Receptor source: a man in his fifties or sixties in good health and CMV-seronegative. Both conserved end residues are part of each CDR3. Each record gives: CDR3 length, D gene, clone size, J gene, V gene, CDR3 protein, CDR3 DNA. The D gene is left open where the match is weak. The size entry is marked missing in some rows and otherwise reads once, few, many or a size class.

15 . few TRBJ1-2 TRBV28 CASSLKGLPNYGYTF TGTGCCAGCAGTTTAAAGGGGCTTCCTAACTATGGCTACACCTTC
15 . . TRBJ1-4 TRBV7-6 CASSLMTAREEKLFF TGTGCCAGCAGCTTAATGACCGCTAGGGAGGAAAAACTGTTTTTT
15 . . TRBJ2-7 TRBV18 CASSPTEISSYEQYF TGTGCCAGCTCACCAACAGAAATTTCCTCCTACGAGCAGTACTTC
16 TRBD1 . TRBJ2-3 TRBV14 CASSQSRGTGTDTQYF TGTGCCAGCAGCCAATCGCGCGGGACAGGGACAGATACGCAGTATTTT
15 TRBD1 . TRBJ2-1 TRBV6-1 CASSERAGGWNEQFF TGTGCCAGCAGTGAAAGGGCAGGGGGATGGAATGAGCAGTTCTTC
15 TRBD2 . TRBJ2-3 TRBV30 CAWGALPRGADTQYF TGTGCCTGGGGGGCCCTCCCGCGGGGGGCAGATACGCAGTATTTT
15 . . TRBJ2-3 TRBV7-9 CAGSRGLAHPDTQYF TGTGCCGGCTCGCGGGGTTTAGCACACCCAGATACGCAGTATTTT
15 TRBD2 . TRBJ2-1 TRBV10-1 CASSGGLAGRDEQFF TGCGCCAGCAGTGGCGGACTAGCGGGGAGGGATGAGCAGTTCTTC
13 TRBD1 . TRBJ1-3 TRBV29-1 CSVSQGALDTIYF TGCAGCGTCTCACAGGGGGCCCTAGACACCATATATTTT
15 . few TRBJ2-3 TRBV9 CASSVATTRADTQYF TGTGCCAGCAGCGTAGCTACGACGAGGGCAGATACGCAGTATTTT
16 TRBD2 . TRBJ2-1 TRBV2 CASSLETSGTYNEQFF TGTGCCAGCAGTCTCGAGACTAGCGGAACGTACAATGAGCAGTTCTTC
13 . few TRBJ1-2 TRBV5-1 CASSFAQAYGYTF TGCGCCAGCAGCTTTGCACAGGCCTATGGCTACACCTTC
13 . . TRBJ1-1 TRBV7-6 CASSPVLNTEAFF TGTGCCAGCAGCCCTGTCCTGAACACTGAAGCTTTCTTT
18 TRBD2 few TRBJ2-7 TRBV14 CASSPARETSGNFYEQYF TGTGCCAGCAGCCCCGCCCGGGAGACTAGCGGGAATTTCTACGAGCAGTACTTC
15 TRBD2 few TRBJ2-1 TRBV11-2 CASSSGLAGGLGQFF TGTGCCAGCAGCTCCGGACTAGCGGGGGGGCTGGGGCAGTTCTTC
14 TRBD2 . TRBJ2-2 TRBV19 CASKSGTNTGELFF TGTGCCAGTAAGAGCGGGACGAACACCGGGGAGCTGTTTTTT
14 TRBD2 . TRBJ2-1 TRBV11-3 CASSPSGRGNEQFF TGTGCCAGCAGCCCTAGCGGGAGGGGCAATGAGCAGTTCTTC
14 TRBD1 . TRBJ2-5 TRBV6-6 CASSYGTGVETQYF TGTGCCAGCAGTTACGGGACAGGGGTGGAGACCCAGTACTTC
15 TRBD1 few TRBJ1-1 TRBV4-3 CASSPGQGMNTEAFF TGCGCCAGCAGCCCAGGACAGGGAATGAACACTGAAGCTTTCTTT
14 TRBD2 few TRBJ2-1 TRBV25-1 CASSASGRSDEQFF TGTGCCAGCAGCGCTAGCGGTAGGTCCGATGAGCAGTTCTTC
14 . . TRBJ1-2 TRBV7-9 CASSLQGMTYGYTF TGTGCCAGCAGCTTACAGGGAATGACCTATGGCTACACCTTC